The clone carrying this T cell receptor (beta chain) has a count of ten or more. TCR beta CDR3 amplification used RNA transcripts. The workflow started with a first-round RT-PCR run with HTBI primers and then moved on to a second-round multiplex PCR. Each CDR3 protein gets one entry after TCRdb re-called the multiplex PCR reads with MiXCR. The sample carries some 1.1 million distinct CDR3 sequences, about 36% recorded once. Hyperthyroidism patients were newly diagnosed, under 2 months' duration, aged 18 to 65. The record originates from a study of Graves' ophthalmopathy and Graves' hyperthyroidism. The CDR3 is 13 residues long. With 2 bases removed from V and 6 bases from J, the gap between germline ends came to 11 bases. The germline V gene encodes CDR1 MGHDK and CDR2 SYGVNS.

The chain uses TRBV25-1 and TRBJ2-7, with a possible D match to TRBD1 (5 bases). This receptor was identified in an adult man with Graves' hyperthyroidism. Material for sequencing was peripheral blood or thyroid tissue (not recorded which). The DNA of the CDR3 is TGTGCCAGCAGTGAAGAATTGCAGGGCGAGCAGTACTTC. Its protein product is CASSEELQGEQYF.